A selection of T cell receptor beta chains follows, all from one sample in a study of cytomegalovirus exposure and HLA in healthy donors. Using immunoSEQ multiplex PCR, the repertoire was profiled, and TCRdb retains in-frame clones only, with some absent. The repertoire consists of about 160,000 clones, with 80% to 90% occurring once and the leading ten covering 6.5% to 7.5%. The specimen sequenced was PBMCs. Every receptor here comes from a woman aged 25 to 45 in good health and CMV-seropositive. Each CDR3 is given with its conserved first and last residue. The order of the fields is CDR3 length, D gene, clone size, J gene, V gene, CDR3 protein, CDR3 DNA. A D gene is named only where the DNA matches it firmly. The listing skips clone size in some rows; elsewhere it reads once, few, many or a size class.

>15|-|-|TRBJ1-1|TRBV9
CASSPHPAVNTEAFF
TGTGCCAGCAGCCCCCACCCCGCGGTGAACACTGAAGCTTTCTTT
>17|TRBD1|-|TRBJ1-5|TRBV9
CASSNGQGTTSNQPQHF
TGTGCCAGCAGTAACGGACAGGGAACTACAAGCAATCAGCCCCAGCATTTT
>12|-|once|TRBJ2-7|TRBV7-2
CASSPGFYEQYF
TGTGCCAGCAGCCCAGGGTTCTACGAGCAGTACTTC
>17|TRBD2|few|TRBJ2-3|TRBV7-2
CASSFLPAGGRTDTQYF
TGTGCCAGCAGCTTCCTTCCCGCGGGGGGGCGGACAGATACGCAGTATTTT
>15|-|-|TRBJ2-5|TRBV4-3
CASSRQGFPQETQYF
TGCGCCAGCAGCCGGCAGGGGTTCCCCCAAGAGACCCAGTACTTC
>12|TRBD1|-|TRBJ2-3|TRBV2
CASTGGADTQYF
TGTGCCAGCACAGGGGGCGCAGATACGCAGTATTTT
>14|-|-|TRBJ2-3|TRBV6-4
CASSSQEASDTQYF
TGTGCCAGCAGCTCCCAAGAGGCCTCAGATACGCAGTATTTT
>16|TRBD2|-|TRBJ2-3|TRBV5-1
CASSPGLAGGIDTQYF
TGCGCCAGCAGCCCGGGACTAGCGGGGGGAATAGATACGCAGTATTTT
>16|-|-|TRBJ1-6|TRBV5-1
CASSLGPTQHNSPLHF
TGCGCCAGCAGCTTGGGGCCCACACAACATAATTCACCCCTCCACTTT
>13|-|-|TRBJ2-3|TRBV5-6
CASSLEGTDTQYF
TGTGCCAGCAGCTTAGAGGGTACAGATACGCAGTATTTT
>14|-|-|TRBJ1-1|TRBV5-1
CASSLDRVNTEAFF
TGCGCCAGCAGCTTGGACAGGGTGAACACTGAAGCTTTCTTT
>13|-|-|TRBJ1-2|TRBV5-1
CASSYRDIYGYTF
TGCGCCAGCAGTTACAGGGACATCTATGGCTACACCTTC
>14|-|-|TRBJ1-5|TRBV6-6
CASSRQLGNQPQHF
TGTGCCAGCAGTCGACAGTTGGGGAATCAGCCCCAGCATTTT
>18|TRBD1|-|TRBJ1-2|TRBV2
CAIRGDRGRVGPNYGYTF
TGTGCCATTCGAGGGGACAGGGGGCGTGTAGGGCCTAACTATGGCTACACCTTC
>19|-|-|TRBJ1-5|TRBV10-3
CAISEDWGPLPTSNQPQHF
TGTGCCATCAGTGAAGATTGGGGGCCTCTACCAACTAGCAATCAGCCCCAGCATTTT
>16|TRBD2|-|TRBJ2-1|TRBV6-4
CASSDSGTSSYNEQFF
TGTGCCAGCAGTGACTCAGGGACTAGCTCCTACAATGAGCAGTTCTTC
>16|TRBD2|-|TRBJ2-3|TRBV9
CASSVEGGGETDTQYF
TGTGCCAGCAGCGTAGAGGGCGGGGGGGAGACAGATACGCAGTATTTT
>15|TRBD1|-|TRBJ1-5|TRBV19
CASSYYRGRGQPQHF
TGTGCCAGTAGCTACTACAGGGGGCGCGGGCAGCCCCAGCATTTT
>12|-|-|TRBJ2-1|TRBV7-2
CASRRAGYEQFF
TGTGCCAGCAGACGTGCCGGGTATGAGCAGTTCTTC
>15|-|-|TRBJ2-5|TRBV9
CASSVDGGLVETQYF
TGTGCCAGCAGCGTAGATGGGGGACTTGTGGAGACCCAGTACTTC
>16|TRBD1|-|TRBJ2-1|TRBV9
CASSERGQGAGNEQFF
TGTGCCAGCAGCGAGAGGGGACAGGGGGCCGGCAATGAGCAGTTCTTC
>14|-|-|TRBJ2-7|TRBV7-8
CASSLAPGRYEQYF
TGTGCCAGCAGCTTAGCTCCGGGAAGGTACGAGCAGTACTTC
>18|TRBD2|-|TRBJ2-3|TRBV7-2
CASSLVASGGANTDTQYF
TGTGCCAGCAGCTTAGTGGCTAGCGGGGGAGCAAACACAGATACGCAGTATTTT
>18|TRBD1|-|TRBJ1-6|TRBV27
CASSIGSRGSSYNSPLHF
TGTGCCAGCAGTATAGGATCCAGGGGGAGCTCCTATAATTCACCCCTCCACTTT
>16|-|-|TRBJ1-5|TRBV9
CASSEGSGYSNQPQHF
TGTGCCAGCAGCGAGGGTTCGGGGTATAGCAATCAGCCCCAGCATTTT
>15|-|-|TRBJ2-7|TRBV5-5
CASRPPGTLAHEQYF
TGTGCCAGCAGACCTCCCGGGACACTCGCCCACGAGCAGTACTTC
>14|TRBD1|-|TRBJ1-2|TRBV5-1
CASSLGTGNYGYTF
TGCGCCAGCAGCTTGGGGACAGGCAACTATGGCTACACCTTC
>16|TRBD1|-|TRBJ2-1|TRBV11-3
CASSLGGTGTNNEQFF
TGTGCCAGCAGCTTAGGCGGGACAGGAACCAACAATGAGCAGTTCTTC
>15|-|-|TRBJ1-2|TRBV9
CASSFYGSFNYGYTF
TGTGCCAGCAGCTTCTACGGGTCCTTTAACTATGGCTACACCTTC
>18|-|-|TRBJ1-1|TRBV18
CASSRDTPLTKMNTEAFF
TGTGCCAGCTCACGAGACACCCCCCTGACAAAAATGAACACTGAAGCTTTCTTT
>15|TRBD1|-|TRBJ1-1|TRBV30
CAWSVTGQGSTEAFF
TGTGCCTGGAGTGTAACCGGACAGGGGTCCACTGAAGCTTTCTTT
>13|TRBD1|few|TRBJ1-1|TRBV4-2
CASSTGQHTEAFF
TGTGCCAGCAGCACGGGACAGCACACTGAAGCTTTCTTT
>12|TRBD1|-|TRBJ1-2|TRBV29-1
CSVGSRGLGYTF
TGCAGCGTTGGGTCCAGGGGGCTAGGCTACACCTTC
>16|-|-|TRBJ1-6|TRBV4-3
CASSQEGAGNNSPLHF
TGCGCCAGCAGCCAAGAGGGTGCAGGCAATAATTCACCCCTCCACTTT
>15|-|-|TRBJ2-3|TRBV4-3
CASSQEDPTTDTQYF
TGCGCCAGCAGCCAGGAGGATCCGACGACAGATACGCAGTATTTT
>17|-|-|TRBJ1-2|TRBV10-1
CASSELIGAPLNYGYTF
TGCGCCAGCAGTGAGCTGATAGGGGCCCCTCTTAACTATGGCTACACCTTC
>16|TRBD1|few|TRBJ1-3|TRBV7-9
CASSDRDRSKRNTIYF
TGTGCCAGCAGCGACCGGGACAGGAGTAAGAGAAACACCATATATTTT
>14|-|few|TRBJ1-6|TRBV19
CASREQLLNSPLHF
TGTGCCAGTAGAGAACAGCTCCTTAATTCACCCCTCCACTTT
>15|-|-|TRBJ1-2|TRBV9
CASSVAGAGNYGYTF
TGTGCCAGCAGCGTAGCTGGAGCGGGGAACTATGGCTACACCTTC
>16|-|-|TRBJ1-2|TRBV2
CASSDSYSGIIDGYTF
TGTGCCAGCAGTGATTCTTATTCGGGGATTATCGATGGCTACACCTTC
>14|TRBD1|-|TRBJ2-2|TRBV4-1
CASSRDRVAGELFF
TGCGCCAGCAGCCGAGACAGGGTGGCCGGGGAGCTGTTTTTT
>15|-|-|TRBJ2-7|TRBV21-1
CASSKGGGGSYEQYF
TGTGCCAGCAGCAAAGGAGGGGGGGGCTCCTACGAGCAGTACTTC
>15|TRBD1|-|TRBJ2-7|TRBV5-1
CASSWTGGSSYEQYF
TGCGCCAGCAGCTGGACAGGGGGGTCCTCCTACGAGCAGTACTTC
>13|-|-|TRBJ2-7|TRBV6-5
CASRFTAGNEQYF
TGTGCCAGCAGATTTACGGCAGGGAACGAGCAGTACTTC
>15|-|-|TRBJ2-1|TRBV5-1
CASSLALQGDGEQFF
TGCGCCAGCAGCTTGGCCTTACAGGGTGACGGTGAGCAGTTCTTC
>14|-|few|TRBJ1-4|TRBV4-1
CASSQDFRNEKLFF
TGCGCCAGCAGCCAAGACTTCAGAAATGAAAAACTGTTTTTT
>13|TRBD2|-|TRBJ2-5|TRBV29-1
CSVGASGQETQYF
TGCAGCGTTGGAGCTAGCGGTCAAGAGACCCAGTACTTC
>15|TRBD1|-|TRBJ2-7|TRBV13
CASSLDRSLVHEQYF
TGTGCCAGCAGCTTGGACAGGAGTCTGGTTCACGAGCAGTACTTC
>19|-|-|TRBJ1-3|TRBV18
CASSPIMGPTERSGNTIYF
TGTGCCAGCTCACCCATCATGGGGCCGACAGAGCGCTCTGGAAACACCATATATTTT
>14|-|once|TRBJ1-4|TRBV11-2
CASSLDVGDKKLFF
TGTGCCAGCAGCTTAGATGTCGGGGACAAAAAACTGTTTTTT
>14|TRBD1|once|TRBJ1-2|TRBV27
CASSFRDRGRGYTF
TGTGCCAGCAGTTTCCGTGACAGGGGTAGGGGCTACACCTTC
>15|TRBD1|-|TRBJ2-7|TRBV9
CASSVGNRGPYEQYF
TGTGCCAGCAGCGTAGGGAACAGGGGGCCCTACGAGCAGTACTTC
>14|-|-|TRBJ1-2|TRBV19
CASRRHPRGYGYTF
TGTGCCAGTAGACGACACCCCCGGGGCTATGGCTACACCTTC
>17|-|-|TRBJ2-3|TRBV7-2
CASSLRGGPTGTDTQYF
TGTGCCAGCAGCTTAAGGGGGGGGCCCACCGGTACAGATACGCAGTATTTT